This T cell receptor (beta chain) was profiled in a study of shared clonotypes between healthy human individuals. General study results and limits: Incomplete sequencing of sorted subsets was indicated by rarefaction despite large depth.

Notes on this clone: Its antigen is unidentified.

V lost 5 bases and J lost 4, with 14 bases in between. Germline CDR1 is LNHNV and CDR2 is YYDKDF (reference sequence). The CDR3 spans 15 residues. Assay used: immunoSEQ multiplex PCR; TCRdb lists only in-frame clones, some missing. The repertoire holds about 2.3 million clones, with 85% to 95% as singletons. This sequence originates from a man younger than 35 in good health. Some clones in this sample may be carry-over from other donors' samples. Sequences were obtained from naive CD4+ T cells from PBMCs. Subset denoted: CD45RA+ positively selected. The rearrangement joins TRBV15 to TRBJ2-2; no firm D call. Here the CDR3 DNA reads TGTGCCACCAGCCTAGTCCCTAGAGCCACCGGGGAGCTGTTTTTT. It specifies CATSLVPRATGELFF.